Given below is one T cell receptor beta chain in context. The antigen is not known. Trimming stripped 1 base from V and 8 bases from J, with 5 bases between. This CDR3 has 11 residues. Germline V gives CDR1 SNHLY, CDR2 FYNNEI. The sample belongs to a study of CD8+ T cells in alopecia areata. Study in general: Treated patients received oral tofacitinib, 5 to 10 mg twice daily. The duration of tofacitinib was 6 to 18 months, with 6 months off drug afterward. General study results and limits: Scalp specimens additionally yield sequences from normal skin's resident alphabeta T cells. TCR sharing was clearer in mice than between patients, perhaps partly owing to patient HLA diversity.

Reverse transcribed after extraction, RNA yielded cDNA as the sequencing template. Here immunoSEQ multiplex PCR was the method, and the copy in TCRdb shows in-frame clones only, minus some. This sample has more than 200,000 clones, with 67% found just once. Source: CD4+ T cells sorted from blood, taken at week 0. This clonotype was sampled from a human donor with alopecia areata. V is TRBV2 and J is TRBJ1-2; no firm D call. DNA of the CDR3: TGTGCCAGCAGTGAAGAGGGAGGCTACACCTTC. Protein sequence: CASSEEGGYTF.